The 15 T cell receptor beta chains in this list originate from one sample, sequenced in a study of blood T cell repertoires in COVID-19. The method was immunoSEQ multiplex PCR; TCRdb's version includes in-frame clones alone and lacks a portion of them. The data hold around 120,000 clones, with around 82% observed a single time. Sequenced material: peripheral blood. These receptors all come from a man older than 75 with active or convalescent COVID-19.

The V call is TRBV28, the J call TRBJ1-2; D gene ambiguous. Germline V CDR1 and CDR2: MDHEN, SYDVKM. CDR3 length equals 14 residues. V was pared by 4 bases and J by 4 bases, with 13 bases between. As DNA, the CDR3 is TGTGCCAGCAGTTCGCCTGCGGGTGGCTATGGCTACACCTTC. It translates to CASSSPAGGYGYTF.

The rearrangement links TRBV7-8 to TRBJ2-5; TRBD2 might be the D (6 bases). The CDR3 has 14 residues. Germline assignment: CDR1 SGHVS and CDR2 FQNEAQ. The V end was cut by 7 bases, the J end by 1 base, with 13 bases between. CDR3 region: CASTRGGSQETQYF. CDR3 bases: TGTGCCAGCACCCGGGGAGGAAGCCAAGAGACCCAGTACTTC.

The gene calls are TRBV19 and TRBJ1-1, with no clear D. The V and J ends lost 7 bases and 6 bases respectively, with 15 bases between them. The CDR3 runs 13 residues. Germline V lookup: CDR1 LNHDA, CDR2 SQIVND (reference sequence). The CDR3 sequence is CASTPRGVSEAFF. DNA of the CDR3: TGTGCCAGTACCCCGAGAGGAGTCTCTGAAGCTTTCTTT.

The chain recombines TRBV28 with TRBJ1-6; maybe TRBD1 (5 bases). Trimming removed 7 bases from V and 2 bases from J, with 15 bases in between. CDR1 is MDHEN and CDR2 is SYDVKM in the germline V gene. This CDR3 comprises 16 residues. The CDR3, as DNA: TGTGCCAGCATGCAGGGAGGAGGGACCTATAATTCACCCCTCCACTTT. Translation: CASMQGGGTYNSPLHF.

The chain joins TRBV6-2 or TRBV6-3 to TRBJ1-5, with D possibly being TRBD1 (5 bases). Germline assignment: CDR1 MNHEY and CDR2 SVGEGT. V was pared by 5 bases and J by 3 bases, with 11 bases between. The length of the CDR3 is 14 residues. Here the CDR3 reads CASSQRQNNQPQHF. CDR3 DNA: TGTGCCAGCAGTCAACGACAGAACAATCAGCCCCAGCATTTT.

The chain recombines TRBV18 with TRBJ2-7; perhaps TRBD2 as D (6 bases). Trimming pared 1 base from V and 6 bases from J, leaving 7 bases between. The germline V gene encodes CDR1 KGHSH and CDR2 LQKENI. The CDR3 sequence is 12 residues long. The CDR3 is CASSPQEGEQYF. The CDR3 DNA reads as TGTGCCAGCTCACCACAGGAGGGCGAGCAGTACTTC. Supplemented by reference TRBV18 and TRBJ2-7, the full variable domain reads NAGVMQNPRHLVRRRGQEARLRCSPMKGHSHVYWYRQLPEEGLKFMVYLQKENIIDESGMPKERFSAEFPKEGPSILRIQQVVRGDSAAYFCASSPQEGEQYFGPGTRLTVT.

The CDR3 here is CASSTPPTGENTEAFF. As DNA, the CDR3 is TGTGCCAGTAGTACCCCTCCGACAGGGGAGAACACTGAAGCTTTCTTT. J is TRBJ1-1 and V is TRBV19; 8 bases align to TRBD1. This CDR3 has 16 residues. Germline V lookup: CDR1 LNHDA, CDR2 SQIVND (reference sequence). V dropped 4 bases and J dropped 1; count of bases not matched to a gene: 8.

The chain has TRBV30 and TRBJ2-3; D possibly corresponds to TRBD2 (6 bases). CDR1 and CDR2 (germline): GTSNPN, SVGIG (reference sequence). The CDR3 has 15 residues. V lost 2 bases, J lost 0 bases, and 12 bases lay in between. CDR3 DNA sequence: TGTGCCTGGAGTAAGGGAGGCCCAAGCACAGATACGCAGTATTTT. Protein sequence: CAWSKGGPSTDTQYF.

The V and J genes are TRBV7-9 and TRBJ2-7; 9 bases map to TRBD1. The J segment lost 2 bases and the V segment lost 5 bases, leaving 10 bases of the junction unmatched. The CDR3 spans 16 residues. Looked up from germline, CDR1 is SEHNR and CDR2 is FQNEAQ (reference sequence). CDR3 DNA: TGTGCCAGCAGCACTCCACAGGGGGCTCTGGCCTACGAGCAGTACTTC. Its protein product is CASSTPQGALAYEQYF. Full variable domain (missing parts from reference TRBV7-9 and TRBJ2-7): DTGVSQNPRHKITKRGQNVTFRCDPISEHNRLYWYRQTLGQGPEFLTYFQNEAQLEKSRLLSDRFSAERPKGSFSTLEIQRTEQGDSAMYLCASSTPQGALAYEQYFGPGTRLTVT.

The rearrangement joins TRBV30 to TRBJ1-1, with 7 positions matching TRBD1. Germline assignment: CDR1 GTSNPN and CDR2 SVGIG (reference sequence). The CDR3 consists of 14 residues. The V gene end was trimmed by 2 bases and the J gene end by 3 bases; junction bases not matched to a gene: 6. The DNA for the CDR3 is TGTGCCTGGAGTAAAGGGACAGCGGACACTGAAGCTTTCTTT. Translated: CAWSKGTADTEAFF. Variable domain in full (rest from reference TRBV30 and TRBJ1-1): SQTIHQWPATLVQPVGSPLSLECTVEGTSNPNLYWYRQAAGRGLQLLFYSVGIGQISSEVPQNLSASRPQDRQFILSSKKLLLSDSGFYLCAWSKGTADTEAFFGQGTRLTVV.

V gene TRBV7-2 combines with J gene TRBJ2-5, with TRBD2 matching 7 bases. With V trimmed by 5 bases and J by 2 bases, 8 bases remained unmatched. This CDR3 spans 15 amino acids. Germline CDR1 SGHTA, CDR2 FQGNSA. Here the CDR3 reads CASSPMGGEQETQYF. CDR3 nucleotide sequence: TGTGCCAGCAGCCCCATGGGGGGGGAGCAAGAGACCCAGTACTTC.

This clone was recorded a few times. V usage is TRBV5-1 and J usage is TRBJ1-1; 8 bases fit TRBD1. The CDR3 extends over 18 amino acids. In germline, CDR1 is SGHRS, CDR2 YFSETQ. V was pared by 4 bases and J by 4 bases, with 18 bases of the junction left unmatched. This CDR3 is CASSEGTGQVRLITEAFF. In DNA, the CDR3 is TGCGCCAGCAGCGAAGGGACAGGACAGGTTAGGTTGATCACTGAAGCTTTCTTT.

V is TRBV3-1 (or the pseudogene TRBV3-2) and J is TRBJ2-7; 10 bases fit TRBD2. The CDR3 covers 15 residues. Germline V gene lookup returns CDR1 LGHDT and CDR2 YNNKEL (reference sequence). V dropped 4 bases and J dropped 7; count of bases not matched to a gene: 10. CDR3 amino acids: CASSPPSGGAGEQYF. The DNA for the CDR3 is TGTGCCAGCAGCCCCCCCAGCGGGGGGGCCGGAGAGCAGTACTTC.

V gene TRBV5-1 combines with J gene TRBJ2-1; TRBD2 agrees at 9 bases. Trimming took 2 bases from V and 2 from J; bases not matched to a gene: 5. The CDR3 spans 16 residues. The germline CDR1 and CDR2 sequences are SGHRS and YFSETQ. The CDR3 DNA reads TGCGCCAGCAGCTTATCGACTAGCGGACCCTACAATGAGCAGTTCTTC. It translates to CASSLSTSGPYNEQFF. The whole variable domain, filled in from reference TRBV5-1 and TRBJ2-1, reads KAGVTQTPRYLIKTRGQQVTLSCSPISGHRSVSWYQQTPGQGLQFLFEYFSETQRNKGNFPGRFSGRQFSNSRSEMNVSTLELGDSALYLCASSLSTSGPYNEQFFGPGTRLTVL.

This sequence joins TRBV6-4 and TRBJ1-2, with TRBD1 matching 8 bases. Trimming at V came to 4 bases and at J to 4 bases, leaving 8 bases not matched to a gene. The length of the CDR3 is 15 residues. Germline loops: CDR1 MRHNA, CDR2 SNTAGT. The CDR3 DNA is TGTGCCAGCAGTGCCTCTGGACAGGGTGTCTATGGCTACACCTTC. Translation: CASSASGQGVYGYTF.